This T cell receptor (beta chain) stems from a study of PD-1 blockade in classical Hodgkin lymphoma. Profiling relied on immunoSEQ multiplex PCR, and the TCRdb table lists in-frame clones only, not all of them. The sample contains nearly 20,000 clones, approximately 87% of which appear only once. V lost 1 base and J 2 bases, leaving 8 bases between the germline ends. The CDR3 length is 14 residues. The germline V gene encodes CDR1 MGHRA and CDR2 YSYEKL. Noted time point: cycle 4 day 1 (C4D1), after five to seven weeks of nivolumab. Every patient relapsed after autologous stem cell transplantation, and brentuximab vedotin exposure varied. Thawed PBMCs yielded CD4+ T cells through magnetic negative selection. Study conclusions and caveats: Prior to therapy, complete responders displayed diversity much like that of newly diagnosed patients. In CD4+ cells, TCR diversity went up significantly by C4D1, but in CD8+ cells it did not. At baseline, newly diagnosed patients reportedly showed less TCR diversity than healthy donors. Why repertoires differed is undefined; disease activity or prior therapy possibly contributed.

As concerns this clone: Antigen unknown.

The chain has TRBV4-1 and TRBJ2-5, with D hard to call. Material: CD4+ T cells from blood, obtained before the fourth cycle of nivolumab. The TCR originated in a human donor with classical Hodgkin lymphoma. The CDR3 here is CASSQVTRQETQYF. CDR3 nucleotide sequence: TGCGCCAGCAGCCAAGTAACCAGACAAGAGACCCAGTACTTC.